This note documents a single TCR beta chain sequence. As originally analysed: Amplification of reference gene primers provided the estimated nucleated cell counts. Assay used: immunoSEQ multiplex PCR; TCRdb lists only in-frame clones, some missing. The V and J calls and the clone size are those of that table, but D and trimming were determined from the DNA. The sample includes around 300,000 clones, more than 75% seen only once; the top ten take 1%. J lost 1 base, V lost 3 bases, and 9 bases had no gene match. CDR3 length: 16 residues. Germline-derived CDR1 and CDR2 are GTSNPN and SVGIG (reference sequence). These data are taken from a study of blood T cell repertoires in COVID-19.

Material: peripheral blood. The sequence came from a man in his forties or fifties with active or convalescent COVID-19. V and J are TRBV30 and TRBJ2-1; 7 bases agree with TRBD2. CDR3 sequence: CAWRVRSGGSYNEQFF. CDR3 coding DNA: TGTGCCTGGAGAGTTCGGTCGGGGGGTTCCTACAATGAGCAGTTCTTC.